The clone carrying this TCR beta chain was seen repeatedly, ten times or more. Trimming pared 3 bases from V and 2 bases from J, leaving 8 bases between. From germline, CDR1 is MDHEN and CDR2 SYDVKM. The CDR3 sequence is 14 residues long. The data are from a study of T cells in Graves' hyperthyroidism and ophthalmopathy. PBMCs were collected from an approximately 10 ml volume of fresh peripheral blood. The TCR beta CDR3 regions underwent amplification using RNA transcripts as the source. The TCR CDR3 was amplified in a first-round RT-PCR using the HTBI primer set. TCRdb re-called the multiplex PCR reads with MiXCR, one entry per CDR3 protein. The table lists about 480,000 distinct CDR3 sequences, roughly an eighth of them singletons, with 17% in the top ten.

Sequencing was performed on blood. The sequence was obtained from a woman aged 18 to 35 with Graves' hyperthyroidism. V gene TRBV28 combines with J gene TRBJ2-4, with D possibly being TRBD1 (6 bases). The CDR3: CASSLQGPKNIQYF. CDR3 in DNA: TGTGCCAGCAGTTTGCAGGGGCCCAAAAACATTCAGTACTTC.